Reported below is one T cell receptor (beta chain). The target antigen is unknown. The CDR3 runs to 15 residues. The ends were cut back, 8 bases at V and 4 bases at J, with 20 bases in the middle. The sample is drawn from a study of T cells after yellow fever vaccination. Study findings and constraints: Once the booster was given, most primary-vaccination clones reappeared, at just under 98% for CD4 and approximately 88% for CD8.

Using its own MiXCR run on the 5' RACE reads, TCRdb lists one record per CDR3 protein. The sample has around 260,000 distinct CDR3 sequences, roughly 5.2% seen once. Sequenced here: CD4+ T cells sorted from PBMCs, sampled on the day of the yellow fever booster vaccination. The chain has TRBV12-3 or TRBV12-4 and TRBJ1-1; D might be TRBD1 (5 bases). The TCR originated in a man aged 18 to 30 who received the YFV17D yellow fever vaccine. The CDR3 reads CASRGTRDRTTEAFF. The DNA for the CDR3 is TGTGCCAGCCGAGGGACCAGGGACCGAACCACTGAAGCTTTCTTT.